A selection of T cell receptor beta chains follows, all from one sample in a study of ipilimumab plus nivolumab after autologous stem cell transplantation. Method: immunoSEQ multiplex PCR; TCRdb's copy keeps in-frame clones and lacks some. The sample records some 40,000 clones, nearly 95% being singletons. Sequenced material: PBMCs, taken in a trial of ipilimumab plus nivolumab as post-transplant consolidation. The origin of the receptors is a male donor with multiple myeloma. Both conserved end residues are part of each CDR3. Fields, in order: D gene, V gene, J gene, clone size, CDR3 protein, CDR3 DNA. The D gene is left open where the match is weak. Only part of the rows carry a size: once, few, many, or a class if the clone is expanded.

TRBD2	TRBV7-9	TRBJ2-1	NA	CASSWTSGPYNEQFF	TGTGCCAGCAGCTGGACTAGCGGGCCGTACAATGAGCAGTTCTTC
TRBD2	TRBV28	TRBJ2-5	NA	CASSLRLAVSQETQYF	TGTGCCAGCAGTTTGCGTCTAGCGGTAAGCCAAGAGACCCAGTACTTC
TRBD2	TRBV28	TRBJ2-3	NA	CASSSLRLAGGLDTQYF	TGTGCCAGCAGTTCCCTCAGACTAGCGGGAGGGTTAGATACGCAGTATTTT
NA	TRBV5-1	TRBJ2-3	NA	CASSYQGKTDTQYF	TGCGCCAGCAGCTATCAGGGGAAGACAGATACGCAGTATTTT
NA	TRBV9	TRBJ2-3	NA	CASSVGFEGEQDTQYF	TGTGCCAGCAGCGTAGGCTTCGAGGGGGAACAAGATACGCAGTATTTT
TRBD1	TRBV11-3	TRBJ2-3	NA	CASSYRGLRTDTQYF	TGTGCCAGCAGTTACAGGGGGCTCCGCACAGATACGCAGTATTTT
NA	TRBV7-3	TRBJ2-3	NA	CASSQTGTDTQYF	TGTGCCAGCAGCCAAACGGGCACAGATACGCAGTATTTT
TRBD2	TRBV11-2	TRBJ2-1	NA	CASGSGGGTNEQFF	TGTGCCAGCGGCTCGGGCGGGGGGACCAATGAGCAGTTCTTC
NA	TRBV28	TRBJ2-5	NA	CASSGVTETQYF	TGTGCCAGCTCGGGAGTTACAGAGACCCAGTACTTC
TRBD1	TRBV25-1	TRBJ2-7	NA	CASGNRGAYEQYF	TGTGCCAGCGGGAACAGGGGGGCCTACGAGCAGTACTTC
NA	TRBV19	TRBJ1-2	NA	CASSRVPIYGYTF	TGTGCCAGTAGCAGGGTCCCTATCTATGGCTACACCTTC
NA	TRBV27	TRBJ1-6	once	CASGLGRGFTLHF	TGTGCCAGCGGGTTGGGCAGAGGATTCACCCTCCACTTT
NA	TRBV6-1	TRBJ1-2	NA	CASSTPYGYTF	TGTGCCAGCTCGACTCCTTATGGCTACACCTTC
NA	TRBV21-1	TRBJ2-3	NA	CASSIIGIRDTSTDTQYF	TGTGCCAGCAGCATAATCGGCATCCGGGACACTAGCACAGATACGCAGTATTTT
TRBD2	TRBV5-5	TRBJ2-3	NA	CASSSLAGGVDFYADTQYF	TGTGCCAGCAGCTCGCTAGCGGGAGGGGTCGATTTTTATGCAGATACGCAGTATTTT
TRBD1	TRBV7-3	TRBJ2-1	once	CASSLAGGGNNEQFF	TGTGCCAGCAGCTTAGCAGGGGGCGGAAACAATGAGCAGTTCTTC
NA	TRBV15	TRBJ1-3	NA	CATSRDRYGNTIYF	TGTGCCACCAGCAGAGATCGCTATGGAAACACCATATATTTT
NA	TRBV11-3	TRBJ2-1	NA	CASSLRPNNEQFF	TGTGCCAGCAGCTTACGGCCAAACAATGAGCAGTTCTTC
NA	TRBV28	TRBJ1-5	NA	CASKEALWGNQPQHF	TGTGCCAGCAAGGAGGCCCTTTGGGGCAATCAGCCCCAGCATTTT